Each of the 26 T cell receptor beta chains below was sequenced from the same sample in a study of T cell changes during pregnancy in multiple sclerosis. Produced via immunoSEQ multiplex PCR; TCRdb's table is partial and in-frame only. The repertoire holds about 40,000 clones, with over 70% as singletons. The sample here was peripheral blood, taken in the first trimester of pregnancy. These receptors were collected from a female donor in good health, enrolled as a control in a pregnancy study.

This chain links TRBV7-3 with TRBJ2-1, with a tentative D call TRBD2 (5 bases). Trimming took 4 bases from V and 4 from J, leaving 8 bases between them. The CDR3 is 13 amino acids. Looked up from germline, CDR1 is SGHTA and CDR2 is FQGTGA. Here the CDR3 reads CASSSDLYNEQFF. In DNA, the CDR3 is TGTGCCAGCAGCTCGGACTTGTACAATGAGCAGTTCTTC.

The chain joins TRBV4-1 to TRBJ2-1; 8 nucleotides match TRBD2. CDR3 length: 12 amino acids. V was clipped by 4 bases and J by 12 bases; unmatched bases: 5. Germline lookup yields CDR1 MGHRA and CDR2 YSYEKL. The CDR3 DNA reads as TGCGCCAGCAGCCCCGGGAGGGTAGTGCAGTTCTTC. Protein sequence: CASSPGRVVQFF.

The chain uses TRBV9 and TRBJ2-2; 10 positions match TRBD1. The CDR3 loop spans 18 amino acids. The V segment lost 4 bases and the J segment 3 bases; nucleotides outside the gene matches: 12. Germline V gives CDR1 SGDLS, CDR2 YYNGEE. The CDR3 spells CASSRSTGGIQDTGELFF. CDR3 sequence (DNA): TGTGCCAGCAGCCGATCGACAGGGGGCATTCAAGACACCGGGGAGCTGTTTTTT.

The rearrangement uses TRBV20-1 and TRBJ2-2, with D maybe TRBD2 (6 bases). Trimming removed 5 bases at V and 11 bases at J, with 12 bases between. The germline CDR1 and CDR2 sequences are DFQATT and SNEGSKA (reference sequence). This CDR3 is built from 11 residues. CDR3 residues: CSARPAGELFF. The CDR3 nucleotides are TGCAGTGCTCGCCCTGCGGGAGAGCTGTTTTTT.

The chain couples TRBV6-1 to TRBJ1-5; D is ambiguous. Germline V CDR1 and CDR2: MNHNS, SASEGT. This CDR3 is 13 amino acids long. The V gene lost 3 bases and the J gene lost 6 bases, with 9 bases spanning the gap. This CDR3 is CASSDEDFQPQHF. The CDR3 coding sequence is TGTGCCAGCAGTGATGAGGATTTTCAGCCCCAGCATTTT.

In DNA form, the CDR3 reads TGCAGCGCAGGAACTGGAAACACCATATATTTT. Translating it yields CSAGTGNTIYF. V and J are TRBV29-1 and TRBJ1-3; no clear D gene. This CDR3 has 11 amino acids. Germline V gene data show CDR1 as SQVTM and CDR2 as ANQGSEA. Trimming took off 7 bases at V and 2 bases at J, with 6 bases between the two ends.

The chain recombines TRBV7-3 with TRBJ2-1; the D is unclear. The germline gives CDR1 SGHTA, CDR2 FQGTGA. The V and J ends lost 5 bases and 2 bases respectively, with 13 bases between them. This CDR3 has 15 amino acids. The CDR3 nucleotides are TGTGCCAGCAGCCAAACCGACTCAACCTACAATGAGCAGTTCTTC. Translation gives CASSQTDSTYNEQFF.

The chain links TRBV6-6 to TRBJ1-4, with 7 bases lining up with TRBD1. V was pared by 2 bases and J by 6 bases, with 3 bases of the junction left unmatched. The CDR3 contains 14 residues. Germline lookup yields CDR1 MNHNY and CDR2 SVGAGI (reference sequence). CDR3 DNA sequence: TGTGCCAGCAGTTACCCCGGGACAGATGAAAAACTGTTTTTT. Translation gives CASSYPGTDEKLFF.

The rearrangement joins TRBV7-9 to TRBJ2-5, with 8 bases identical to TRBD2. The CDR3 is 14 amino acids. V lost 1 base, J lost 5 bases, and 3 bases stayed unmatched. CDR1 and CDR2 from the germline V gene are SEHNR and FQNEAQ (reference sequence). The CDR3 spells CASSLERGLETQYF. In DNA form, the CDR3 reads TGTGCCAGCAGCTTAGAGCGGGGGTTGGAGACCCAGTACTTC.

This rearrangement joins TRBV9 to TRBJ2-6; possibly TRBD2 for D (7 bases). Germline V lookup: CDR1 SGDLS, CDR2 YYNGEE. This CDR3 is built from 16 residues. Trimming took 0 bases from V and 2 from J, leaving 9 bases between them. The DNA of the CDR3 is TGTGCCAGCAGCGTAGAGGGGGGGGCTGGGGCCAACGTCCTGACTTTC. Amino acid sequence: CASSVEGGAGANVLTF.

The J gene is TRBJ2-3, the V gene TRBV19, with TRBD2 as a possible D gene (5 bases). The V gene's germline CDR1 is LNHDA and CDR2 SQIVND (reference sequence). This CDR3 has 16 residues. The V end was cut by 4 bases, the J end by 1 base, with 15 bases between. CDR3 DNA sequence: TGTGCCAGTAGTAATATACTAGGTGGGGGCACAGATACGCAGTATTTT. Translation: CASSNILGGGTDTQYF.

This clone was counted only a few times. The V gene is TRBV6-4, the J gene TRBJ2-2; TRBD2 agrees at 10 bases. The trim removed 3 bases at V and 4 bases at J, leaving 5 bases unmatched. The CDR3 contains 16 residues. Germline CDR1 and CDR2: MRHNA and SNTAGT. In nucleotides, the CDR3 is TGTGCCAGCAGTGAAAAAGCGGGAGGGCCCACCGGGGAGCTGTTTTTT. It encodes CASSEKAGGPTGELFF.

The chain employs TRBV28 and TRBJ1-1; 9 positions match TRBD1. The CDR3 has 14 residues. V shed 6 bases, J shed 5 bases, and the junction held 7 bases outside the gene matches. CDR1 is MDHEN and CDR2 is SYDVKM in the germline V gene. The CDR3 coding sequence is TGTGCCAGCAGAAGCCCGGGACAGGGTACTGAAGCTTTCTTT. This translates into CASRSPGQGTEAFF. Full variable domain (outside the CDR3, taken from reference TRBV28 and TRBJ1-1): DVKVTQSSRYLVKRTGEKVFLECVQDMDHENMFWYRQDPGLGLRLIYFSYDVKMKEKGDIPEGYSVSREKKERFSLILESASTNQTSMYLCASRSPGQGTEAFFGQGTRLTVV.

The table lists this clone with a count of one. The rearrangement links TRBV9 to TRBJ1-3; a possible D gene is TRBD1 (6 bases). Between the trimmed V and J ends, which lost 0 bases and 1 base, there was a span of 14 bases. This CDR3 comprises 17 residues. Germline V lookup: CDR1 SGDLS, CDR2 YYNGEE. The CDR3 coding sequence is TGTGCCAGCAGCGTAGATCTCAGGGGAGGGTCTGGAAACACCATATATTTT. The encoded protein is CASSVDLRGGSGNTIYF.

The chain is built from TRBV30 and TRBJ2-7; 7 nucleotides match TRBD2. In germline, CDR1 is GTSNPN, CDR2 SVGIG (reference sequence). This CDR3 is built from 14 residues. Trimming removed 6 bases from V and 4 bases from J; junction bases left unmatched: 12. Written as DNA, the CDR3 is TGTGCCTGCCTCCGGTGGGCGGGGGATTACGAGCAGTACTTC. It codes for CACLRWAGDYEQYF. The complete variable domain, with remaining parts taken from reference TRBV30 and TRBJ2-7, reads SQTIHQWPATLVQPVGSPLSLECTVEGTSNPNLYWYRQAAGRGLQLLFYSVGIGQISSEVPQNLSASRPQDRQFILSSKKLLLSDSGFYLCACLRWAGDYEQYFGPGTRLTVT.

This sequence joins TRBV7-9 and TRBJ1-1; 8 positions agree with TRBD1. Germline CDR1 and CDR2: SEHNR and FQNEAQ (reference sequence). V trimming: 5 bases; J trimming: 4 bases; junction bases outside the gene matches: 6. This CDR3 comprises 14 residues. The CDR3, as DNA: TGTGCCAGCAGCCGGCAGGGGGCAGCCACTGAAGCTTTCTTT. It yields the protein CASSRQGAATEAFF.

The J gene is TRBJ1-1, the V gene TRBV4-1; D is undetermined. This CDR3 region has 14 residues. Trimming took off 2 bases at V and 1 base at J, with 8 bases between the two ends. Germline CDR1 is MGHRA and CDR2 is YSYEKL. CDR3 in DNA: TGCGCCAGCAGCCAAAACAGACAGAACACTGAAGCTTTCTTT. Amino acids: CASSQNRQNTEAFF.

The chain couples TRBV6-1 to TRBJ1-2; TRBD1 is a possible D gene (5 bases). Between the trimmed V and J ends, which lost 8 bases and 3 bases, there was a span of 10 bases. From germline, CDR1 is MNHNS and CDR2 SASEGT. This CDR3 has 12 amino acids. CDR3 residues: CASADSYYGYTF. The DNA of the CDR3 is TGTGCCAGCGCAGACAGCTACTATGGCTACACCTTC.

The chain joins TRBV25-1 to TRBJ2-7, with D possibly matching TRBD1 (6 bases). The CDR3 is 15 residues long. Trimming removed 1 base at V and 1 base at J, with 11 bases between. CDR1 MGHDK and CDR2 SYGVNS come from the germline V gene. This chain's CDR3 is CASSEFRGWSYEQYF. The CDR3 region has the DNA TGTGCCAGCAGTGAATTTAGGGGGTGGTCCTACGAGCAGTACTTC.

Only a few counts were recorded for this clone. The CDR3 DNA is TGCGCCAGCAGCCAAGGCGGTTTGGGGGACAGGGATGGCTACACCTTC. As protein: CASSQGGLGDRDGYTF. V usage is TRBV4-1 and J usage is TRBJ1-2; 9 bases fit TRBD1. This CDR3 region has 16 residues. V shed 1 base and J 6 bases; nucleotides not matched to a gene: 9. Looked up from germline, CDR1 is MGHRA and CDR2 is YSYEKL.

The chain recombines TRBV4-1 with TRBJ2-7; possibly TRBD2 for D (5 bases). Germline CDR1 is MGHRA and CDR2 is YSYEKL. The length of the CDR3 is 15 residues. V dropped 7 bases and J dropped 4 bases, with 20 bases sitting between them. The CDR3 coding sequence is TGCGCCAGCACCGTAACCAGCTCCTCGGGATACGAGCAGTACTTC. Translation: CASTVTSSSGYEQYF.

The gene calls are TRBV19 and TRBJ2-7, with TRBD2 as a possible D gene (6 bases). The CDR3 totals 13 residues. V was clipped by 6 bases and J by 1 base, with 10 bases between them. Germline V CDR1 and CDR2: LNHDA, SQIVND (reference sequence). Here the CDR3 reads CASSPGLSYEQYF. The CDR3 bases are TGTGCCAGTAGCCCAGGACTATCCTACGAGCAGTACTTC.

This clone was counted only a few times. The chain combines TRBV7-2 with TRBJ1-1; D might be TRBD1 (6 bases). Germline V gene lookup returns CDR1 SGHTA and CDR2 FQGNSA. The CDR3 has 13 residues. The ends were cut back, 4 bases at V and 5 bases at J, with 11 bases in the middle. For the CDR3, the DNA is TGTGCCAGCAGCTACAGGGTGCAGACTGAAGCTTTCTTT. Protein sequence: CASSYRVQTEAFF.

The J gene is TRBJ2-7, the V gene TRBV27, with D uncertain. Germline V CDR1 and CDR2: MNHEY, SMNVEV (reference sequence). The CDR3 contains 14 residues. Trimming removed 0 bases at V and 6 bases at J, with 12 bases between. CDR3 DNA: TGTGCCAGCAGTTTATCGGCCTTTTCTCCCGAGCAGTACTTC. Protein sequence: CASSLSAFSPEQYF.

The CDR3 loop reads CASSLEANEQYF. The CDR3 nucleotides are TGTGCCAGCAGCCTCGAGGCTAACGAGCAGTACTTC. The chain links TRBV7-9 to TRBJ2-7, with unresolved D. The CDR3 runs to 12 residues. Germline V gives CDR1 SEHNR, CDR2 FQNEAQ (reference sequence). The V end lost 5 bases, the J end lost 5 bases, and 10 bases lay between the germline ends.

This clone was recorded once. The chain is built from TRBV7-2 and TRBJ2-1, with TRBD2 identical over 7 bases. Germline lookup yields CDR1 SGHTA and CDR2 FQGNSA. The CDR3 has 13 amino acids. Losses at the gene ends were 1 base for V and 9 bases for J; bases not matched to a gene: 3. The CDR3 spells CASSLGREGEQFF. CDR3 in DNA: TGTGCCAGCAGCTTAGGCAGGGAGGGTGAGCAGTTCTTC.